This note documents a single T cell receptor (beta chain) sequence. This entry is derived from a study of T-cell reconstitution after alpha-beta-depleted transplantation in children. The TCRbeta library incorporated unique molecular identifiers. TCRdb processed the PCR reads anew with MiXCR; each CDR3 protein has one entry. The sample contains 600,000 to 700,000 distinct CDR3 sequences, roughly 15% of which appear only once. The sample in question was PBMCs from the stem cell graft donor, obtained from the stem cell graft. The clonotype comes from a human donor who donated a stem cell graft to a child with acute myeloid leukemia.

The CDR3 spells CSARRDSRTGELFF. CDR3 DNA sequence: TGCAGTGCTAGACGGGACTCCAGGACCGGGGAGCTGTTTTTT. V is TRBV20-1 and J is TRBJ2-2; D may be TRBD2 (6 bases). Trimming cost V 2 bases and J 5 bases, with 12 bases left between them. Looked up from germline, CDR1 is DFQATT and CDR2 is SNEGSKA (reference sequence). The length of the CDR3 is 14 residues.